What follows are 13 T cell receptor beta chains derived from one specimen sequenced in a study of blood T cell repertoires in COVID-19. Clones were read by immunoSEQ multiplex PCR, and TCRdb kept only the in-frame ones, dropping some. Here the sample spans 150,000 to 200,000 clones, roughly 86% being singletons. Sequencing was done on a sample of peripheral blood. The receptors here all came from a man aged 35 to 55 with active or convalescent COVID-19.

V and J are TRBV11-1 and TRBJ1-6, with 7 positions matching TRBD1. The V and J ends lost 5 bases and 11 bases, in that order; junction bases with no gene match: 6. The length of the CDR3 is 13 residues. Germline CDR1 and CDR2: SGHAT and FQDESV (reference sequence). CDR3 protein: CASSLRQGPPLHF. The CDR3 DNA sequence: TGTGCCAGCAGCCTACGACAGGGTCCACCCCTCCACTTT. Filled out from reference TRBV11-1 and TRBJ1-6, the complete variable domain reads EAEVAQSPRYKITEKSQAVAFWCDPISGHATLYWYRQILGQGPELLVQFQDESVVDDSQLPKDRFSAERLKGVDSTLKIQPAELGDSAMYLCASSLRQGPPLHFGNGTRLTVT.

The gene calls are TRBV5-1 and TRBJ1-1; D is unclear. The germline V gene has CDR1 SGHRS and CDR2 YFSETQ. CDR3 length equals 16 residues. The ends were cut back, 4 bases at V and 6 bases at J, with 22 bases in the middle. CDR3 sequence: CASSPGLNLAWAEAFF. The CDR3 DNA reads TGCGCCAGCAGCCCCGGACTAAACCTGGCTTGGGCTGAAGCTTTCTTT. Full variable domain (missing parts from reference TRBV5-1 and TRBJ1-1): KAGVTQTPRYLIKTRGQQVTLSCSPISGHRSVSWYQQTPGQGLQFLFEYFSETQRNKGNFPGRFSGRQFSNSRSEMNVSTLELGDSALYLCASSPGLNLAWAEAFFGQGTRLTVV.

V and J are TRBV5-1 and TRBJ2-3, with D possibly TRBD1 on 6 matching bases. Germline V lookup: CDR1 SGHRS, CDR2 YFSETQ. V lost 9 bases, J lost 6 bases, and 17 bases lay in between. The CDR3 consists of 13 residues. CDR3 nucleotides: TGCGCCACAAATTCAGGGGCGGAGGATACGCAGTATTTT. Its protein is CATNSGAEDTQYF.

The chain links TRBV5-4 to TRBJ1-2; D gene ambiguous. Trimming shortened V by 10 bases and J by 0 bases, and 10 bases separated the two germline ends. The CDR3 runs 12 residues. Germline assignment: CDR1 SGHNT and CDR2 YYREEE (reference sequence). The CDR3 region has the DNA TGTGCCTTCCTAGAAGCTAACTATGGCTACACCTTC. Translating gives CAFLEANYGYTF.

The V gene is TRBV30, the J gene TRBJ1-4, with 11 bases fitting TRBD1. The CDR3 has 11 residues. V lost 5 bases and J lost 10; bases outside the gene matches: 0. The V gene's germline CDR1 is GTSNPN and CDR2 SVGIG (reference sequence). The DNA of the CDR3 is TGTGCCTGGGGGACAGGGGGAAAACTGTTTTTT. It yields the protein CAWGTGGKLFF.

The chain recombines TRBV18 with TRBJ2-5; a weak D match, TRBD2 (6 bases). This CDR3 has 13 residues. The germline gives CDR1 KGHSH, CDR2 LQKENI. V was shortened by 6 bases and J by 2 bases, with 10 bases between the two germline ends. The CDR3 sequence is CASSFGTQETQYF. CDR3 nucleotides: TGTGCCAGCTCCTTCGGGACTCAAGAGACCCAGTACTTC.

This chain connects TRBV6-4 to TRBJ2-3; TRBD2 agrees at 11 bases. The V gene end was trimmed by 0 bases and the J gene end by 4 bases; junction bases not matched to a gene: 0. Germline CDR1 reads MRHNA; CDR2 reads SNTAGT. This CDR3 is 15 amino acids long. CDR3 DNA sequence: TGTGCCAGCAGTGACTCTAGCGGGGGGGCAGATACGCAGTATTTT. As protein: CASSDSSGGADTQYF.

The chain has TRBV21-1 and TRBJ1-2; TRBD1 was called by the table and not checked on the DNA. TRBV21-1 is an annotated pseudogene. CDR3 length equals 14 residues. The CDR3 DNA reads TGTGCCAGCAGCCCTACAGGGGAACCCTATGGCTACACCTTC. This sequence encodes CASSPTGEPYGYTF.

The V and J genes are TRBV6-1 and TRBJ1-2, with 8 bases that match TRBD1. CDR3 size: 15 residues. The V and J ends lost 3 bases and 6 bases, in that order; junction bases with no gene match: 9. Germline V lookup: CDR1 MNHNS, CDR2 SASEGT. CDR3 sequence: CASSDQVRGLNGYTF. In DNA form, the CDR3 reads TGTGCCAGCAGTGACCAGGTCAGGGGGCTAAATGGCTACACCTTC.

The chain uses TRBV19 and TRBJ1-6, with 10 bases identical to TRBD1. CDR1 LNHDA and CDR2 SQIVND come from the germline V gene (reference sequence). The CDR3 spans 15 residues. Unmatched junction bases numbered 4, after V lost 2 bases and J lost 9 bases. CDR3: CASSINRDRGSPLHF. The CDR3 nucleotides read TGTGCCAGTAGTATAAACCGGGACAGGGGTTCACCCCTCCACTTT.

This clone appeared many times. The CDR3 sequence: CASSQSGVDEQYF. The DNA of the CDR3 is TGTGCCAGCAGCCAATCAGGGGTCGACGAGCAGTACTTC. This chain uses TRBV3-1 (or the pseudogene TRBV3-2) with TRBJ2-7; D possibly corresponds to TRBD1 (6 bases). V gave up 2 bases and J gave up 5 bases, with 10 bases separating them. Germline loops: CDR1 LGHDT, CDR2 YNNKEL (reference sequence). This CDR3 is 13 amino acids long.

The rearrangement links TRBV2 to TRBJ2-3, with D perhaps TRBD1 (5 bases). V was clipped by 7 bases and J by 0 bases, with 14 bases between them. CDR1 and CDR2 (germline): SNHLY, FYNNEI. The CDR3 length is 15 residues. In nucleotides, the CDR3 is TGTGCCAGCAAGGACATTACGGCTAGCACAGATACGCAGTATTTT. As protein: CASKDITASTDTQYF.

CDR3 DNA: TGCGCCAGCAGCAACAGAGCGGGGGGCCTCTACAATGAGCAGTTCTTC. Translated, it gives CASSNRAGGLYNEQFF. The J gene is TRBJ2-1, the V gene TRBV5-1, with 9 bases identical to TRBD2. CDR3 length equals 16 residues. V shed 4 bases and J 3 bases; nucleotides not matched to a gene: 8. Germline V gives CDR1 SGHRS, CDR2 YFSETQ. The full variable domain, in which reference TRBV5-1 and TRBJ2-1 provide the parts outside the CDR3, is KAGVTQTPRYLIKTRGQQVTLSCSPISGHRSVSWYQQTPGQGLQFLFEYFSETQRNKGNFPGRFSGRQFSNSRSEMNVSTLELGDSALYLCASSNRAGGLYNEQFFGPGTRLTVL.